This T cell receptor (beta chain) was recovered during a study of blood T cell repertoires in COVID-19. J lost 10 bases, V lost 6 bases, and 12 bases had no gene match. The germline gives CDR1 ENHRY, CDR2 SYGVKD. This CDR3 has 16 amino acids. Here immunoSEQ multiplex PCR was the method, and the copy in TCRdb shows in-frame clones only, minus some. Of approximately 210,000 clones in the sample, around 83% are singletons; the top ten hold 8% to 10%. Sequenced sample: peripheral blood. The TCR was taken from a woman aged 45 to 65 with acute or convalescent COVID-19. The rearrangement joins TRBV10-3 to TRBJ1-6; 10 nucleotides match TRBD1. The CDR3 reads CAISDSRQGANSPLHF. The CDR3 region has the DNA TGTGCCATCAGCGATTCTCGACAGGGGGCCAACTCACCCCTCCACTTT.